The 2 T cell receptor beta chains reported below all come from one sample, sequenced in a study of cytomegalovirus exposure and HLA in healthy donors. Primers included in the PCR were 60 Vbeta and 13 Jbeta primers. Assay used: immunoSEQ multiplex PCR; TCRdb lists only in-frame clones, some missing. The data hold about 120,000 clones, with about three quarters observed a single time. The specimen was PBMCs. The receptors come from a woman in her 40s in good health and CMV-seropositive.

This clone was counted only a few times. The V gene is TRBV9, the J gene TRBJ1-1; 8 bases match TRBD1. The V and J ends lost 3 bases and 4 bases, in that order; junction bases with no gene match: 8. Germline CDR1 and CDR2: SGDLS and YYNGEE. The CDR3 covers 15 residues. Here the CDR3 reads CASSASTGAFTEAFF. DNA for the CDR3: TGTGCCAGCAGCGCCTCGACAGGGGCCTTCACTGAAGCTTTCTTT.

The genes are TRBV5-4 and TRBJ2-1; 8 bases line up with TRBD2. The CDR3 covers 16 residues. CDR1 and CDR2 from the germline V gene are SGHNT and YYREEE (reference sequence). Losses at the gene ends were 4 bases for V and 9 bases for J; bases not matched to a gene: 15. CDR3 sequence reads: CASSHGGGRTFSEQFF. The DNA for the CDR3 is TGTGCCAGCAGCCACGGGGGGGGGCGAACCTTTAGTGAGCAGTTCTTC.